The clone carrying this T cell receptor (beta chain) came up a few times. Its antigen remains unidentified. The data were taken from a study of CD8 T cells in ankylosing spondylitis. The study, taken as a whole, reports: Reports of some motif variants in reactive arthritis synovial fluid and blood predate this one.

TCR beta libraries were made by quantitative 5'-RACE with molecular barcodes. In TCRdb, the 5' RACE reads were re-called with MiXCR into one record per CDR3 protein. The sample has approximately 260,000 distinct CDR3 sequences, approximately 9% seen once. V shed 0 bases and J shed 5 bases, with 5 bases lying between them. The CDR3 totals 12 residues. The TCR originated in a male donor with ankylosing spondylitis or in good health (not recorded which). This rearrangement joins TRBV12-3 or TRBV12-4 to TRBJ2-7; D is ambiguous. The sample was blood, either unsorted or a sorted T cell fraction (not recorded which). The CDR3 loop reads CASSLAADEQYF. As DNA, the CDR3 is TGTGCCAGCAGTTTAGCGGCGGACGAGCAGTACTTC.